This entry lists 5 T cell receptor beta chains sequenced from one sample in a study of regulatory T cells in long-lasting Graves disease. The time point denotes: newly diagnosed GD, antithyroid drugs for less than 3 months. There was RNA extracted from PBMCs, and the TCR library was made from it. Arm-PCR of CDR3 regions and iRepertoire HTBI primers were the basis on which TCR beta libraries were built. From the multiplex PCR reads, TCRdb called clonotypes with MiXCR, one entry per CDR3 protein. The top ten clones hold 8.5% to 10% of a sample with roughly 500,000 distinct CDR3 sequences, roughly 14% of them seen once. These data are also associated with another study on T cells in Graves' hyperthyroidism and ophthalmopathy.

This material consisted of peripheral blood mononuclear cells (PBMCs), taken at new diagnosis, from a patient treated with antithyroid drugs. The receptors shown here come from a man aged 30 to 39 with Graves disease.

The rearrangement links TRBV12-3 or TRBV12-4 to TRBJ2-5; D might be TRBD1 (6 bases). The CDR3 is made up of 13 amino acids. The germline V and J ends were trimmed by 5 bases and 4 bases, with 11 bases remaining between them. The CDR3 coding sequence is TGTGCCAGCAGTAACACAGGGCGAGAGACCCAGTACTTC. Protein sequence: CASSNTGRETQYF.

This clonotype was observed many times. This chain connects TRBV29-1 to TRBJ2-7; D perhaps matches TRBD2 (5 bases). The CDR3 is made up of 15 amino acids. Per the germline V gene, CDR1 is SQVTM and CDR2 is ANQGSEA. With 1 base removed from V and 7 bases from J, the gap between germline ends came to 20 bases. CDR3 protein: CSVEVGGLRGREQYF. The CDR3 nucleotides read TGCAGCGTTGAAGTTGGCGGTTTACGGGGAAGGGAGCAGTACTTC.

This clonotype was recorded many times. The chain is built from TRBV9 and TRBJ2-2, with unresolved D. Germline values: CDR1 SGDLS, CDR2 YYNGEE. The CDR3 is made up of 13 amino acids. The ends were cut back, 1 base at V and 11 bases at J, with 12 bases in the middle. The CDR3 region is CASSVSSDDELFF. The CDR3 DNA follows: TGTGCCAGCAGCGTAAGCAGTGACGATGAGCTGTTTTTT.

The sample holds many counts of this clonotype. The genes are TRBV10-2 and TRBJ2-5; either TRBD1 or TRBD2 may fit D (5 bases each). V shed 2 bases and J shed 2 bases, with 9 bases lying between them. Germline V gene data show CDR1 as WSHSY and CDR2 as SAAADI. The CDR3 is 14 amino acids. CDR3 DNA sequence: TGCGCCAGCAGTGAGGGGGGTCCTCAAGAGACCCAGTACTTC. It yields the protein CASSEGGPQETQYF.

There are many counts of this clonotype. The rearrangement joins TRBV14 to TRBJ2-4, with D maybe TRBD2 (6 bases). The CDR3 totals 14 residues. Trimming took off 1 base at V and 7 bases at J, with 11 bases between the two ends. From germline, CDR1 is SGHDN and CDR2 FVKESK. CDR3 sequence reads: CASSQGLVGNIQYF. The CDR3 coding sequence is TGTGCCAGCAGCCAAGGACTAGTGGGGAACATTCAGTACTTC.